A single sample gave rise to the 27 T cell receptor beta chains below, sequenced in a study of blood T cell repertoires in COVID-19. Clones were read by immunoSEQ multiplex PCR, and TCRdb kept only the in-frame ones, dropping some. The sample yields around 160,000 clones, around nine tenths seen once. The sample was peripheral blood. These receptors originate from a woman in her 70s with COVID-19, enrolled during active disease.

The chain has TRBV5-4 and TRBJ1-1, with unresolved D. Trimming removed 4 bases from V and 4 bases from J, with 20 bases in between. The CDR3 consists of 16 residues. Germline CDR1 is SGHNT and CDR2 is YYREEE (reference sequence). CDR3 nucleotides: TGTGCCAGCAGCCCAAAGACATCTCGAACGATCACTGAAGCTTTCTTT. It translates to CASSPKTSRTITEAFF.

The V and J genes are TRBV5-1 and TRBJ1-6; 9 bases are shared with TRBD1. V shed 2 bases, J shed 7 bases, and the junction held 1 base outside the gene matches. Germline V gene sequence: CDR1 SGHRS, CDR2 YFSETQ. The CDR3 loop spans 14 amino acids. The CDR3 nucleotides read TGCGCCAGCAGCTTTGGGACAGGGAATTCACCCCTCCACTTT. Amino acid sequence: CASSFGTGNSPLHF.

V gene TRBV11-3 combines with J gene TRBJ2-1; 7 bases map to TRBD2. This CDR3 comprises 14 residues. The V and J ends lost 3 bases and 8 bases, in that order; junction bases with no gene match: 7. The germline V gene encodes CDR1 SGHNT and CDR2 YENEEA. The CDR3 DNA reads TGTGCCAGCAGCTTCCGGGGGGTCGACGATGAGCAGTTCTTC. Its translation is CASSFRGVDDEQFF. Supplemented by reference TRBV11-3 and TRBJ2-1, the full variable domain reads EAGVVQSPRYKIIEKKQPVAFWCNPISGHNTLYWYLQNLGQGPELLIRYENEEAVDDSQLPKDRFSAERLKGVDSTLKIQPAELGDSAVYLCASSFRGVDDEQFFGPGTRLTVL.

This sequence joins TRBV6-5 and TRBJ2-7; D is possibly TRBD2 (7 bases). CDR1 MNHEY and CDR2 SVGAGI come from the germline V gene. This CDR3 is 13 amino acids long. V lost 8 bases and J lost 4, with 15 bases in between. The CDR3: CASDKGGVYEQYF. The DNA of the CDR3 is TGTGCCAGCGACAAGGGGGGGGTATACGAGCAGTACTTC.

This clone was seen just once. CDR3 bases: TGTGCCAGCAGCGCCCTCAATTCACCCCTCCACTTT. Translating gives CASSALNSPLHF. The gene calls are TRBV9 and TRBJ1-6; D is unresolved. V lost 3 bases to trimming and J lost 7 bases, with 5 bases between them. The CDR3 runs to 12 residues. The germline CDR1 and CDR2 sequences are SGDLS and YYNGEE.

This sequence joins TRBV5-6 and TRBJ2-1; possible D gene TRBD1, 5 bases. This CDR3 region has 14 residues. Per the germline V gene, CDR1 is SGHDT and CDR2 is YYEEEE. The V and J ends lost 4 bases and 1 base respectively, with 9 bases between them. Here the CDR3 DNA reads TGTGCCAGCAGCCGTGGGGCGTCCTACAATGAGCAGTTCTTC. This sequence encodes CASSRGASYNEQFF.

The chain recombines TRBV11-3 with TRBJ2-1, with 13 bases matching TRBD2. J gave up 8 bases and V 1 base, and 5 bases lay outside the gene matches. CDR1 is SGHNT and CDR2 is YENEEA in the germline V gene. CDR3 length: 16 amino acids. CDR3 coding DNA: TGTGCCAGCAGCTTAGGGACTAGCGGGGGTCGACATGAGCAGTTCTTC. Amino acid sequence: CASSLGTSGGRHEQFF.

The chain links TRBV4-1 to TRBJ1-2; 7 bases match TRBD1. The CDR3 spans 15 residues. CDR1 is MGHRA and CDR2 is YSYEKL in the germline V gene. With 4 bases clipped from V and 7 bases from J, the junction kept 12 bases outside the gene matches. The CDR3 protein is CASSPLGQDPRGYTF. CDR3 in DNA: TGCGCCAGCAGCCCACTAGGACAGGACCCACGTGGCTACACCTTC.

CDR3 bases: TGTGCCAGCACAGGATACTATGGCTACACCTTC. The encoded protein is CASTGYYGYTF. The chain recombines TRBV7-2 with TRBJ1-2; unclear D gene. CDR3 size: 11 residues. CDR1 and CDR2 (germline): SGHTA, FQGNSA. The V end lost 7 bases, the J end lost 3 bases, and 6 bases lay between the germline ends.

This chain uses TRBV6-5 with TRBJ1-4; D gene ambiguous. Germline loops: CDR1 MNHEY, CDR2 SVGAGI. Trimming removed 6 bases from V and 5 bases from J, with 10 bases in between. This CDR3 has 13 residues. The CDR3 region is CASRGWSNEKLFF. CDR3 coding DNA: TGTGCCAGCAGAGGTTGGAGCAATGAAAAACTGTTTTTT.

Here the CDR3 reads CSVSRTGSSEQYF. DNA for the CDR3: TGCAGCGTTAGCCGGACAGGGAGTAGCGAGCAGTACTTC. V is TRBV29-1 and J is TRBJ2-7; 8 bases fit TRBD1. CDR1 and CDR2 (germline): SQVTM, ANQGSEA. With 5 bases clipped from V and 6 bases from J, the junction kept 9 bases outside the gene matches. The CDR3 sequence is 13 residues long.

The chain employs TRBV5-1 and TRBJ1-2; 7 bases are shared with TRBD1. With 4 bases clipped from V and 8 bases from J, the junction kept 14 bases outside the gene matches. Germline lookup yields CDR1 SGHRS and CDR2 YFSETQ. The CDR3 covers 15 residues. The CDR3 spells CASSTIDQGGNGYTF. The CDR3 DNA follows: TGCGCCAGCAGCACCATCGACCAGGGGGGCAACGGCTACACCTTC.

This chain connects TRBV28 to TRBJ1-4; TRBD1 might be the D (5 bases). Between the trimmed V and J ends, which lost 3 bases and 6 bases, there was a span of 14 bases. The CDR3 covers 15 residues. Germline-derived CDR1 and CDR2 are MDHEN and SYDVKM. The CDR3 DNA reads as TGTGCCAGCAGTTTGTTTGGTGGGGGGGATGAAAAACTGTTTTTT. It encodes CASSLFGGGDEKLFF.

The chain joins TRBV2 to TRBJ2-2; possible D gene TRBD2, 5 bases. Trimming stripped 5 bases from V and 0 bases from J, with 13 bases between. The germline CDR1 and CDR2 sequences are SNHLY and FYNNEI. The CDR3 runs to 16 residues. CDR3 region: CASSPAVRANTGELFF. The DNA for the CDR3 is TGTGCCAGCAGTCCCGCGGTGAGGGCGAACACCGGGGAGCTGTTTTTT.

The V call is TRBV2, the J call TRBJ1-1, with a possible D match to TRBD1 (6 bases). This CDR3 is 14 amino acids long. The germline V gene has CDR1 SNHLY and CDR2 FYNNEI. The V gene lost 10 bases and the J gene lost 1 base, with 16 bases spanning the gap. The chain's CDR3 is CAIQARGGNTEAFF. CDR3 coding DNA: TGTGCCATCCAAGCTAGGGGGGGGAACACTGAAGCTTTCTTT.

The gene calls are TRBV5-1 and TRBJ2-3, with TRBD2 matching 7 bases. The V and J ends lost 3 bases and 0 bases, in that order; junction bases with no gene match: 16. The CDR3 has 19 residues. The germline CDR1 and CDR2 sequences are SGHRS and YFSETQ. The CDR3 loop reads CASSYGFGGGPTSTDTQYF. The DNA of the CDR3 is TGCGCCAGCAGCTACGGTTTTGGCGGGGGACCTACCAGCACAGATACGCAGTATTTT.

This chain joins TRBV29-1 and TRBJ1-2; TRBD1 agrees at 12 bases. V gave up 6 bases and J gave up 7 bases; unmatched junction bases: 9. Germline CDR1 reads SQVTM; CDR2 reads ANQGSEA. The length of the CDR3 is 14 residues. The CDR3 protein is CSVARGTGGSGYTF. The CDR3 nucleotides are TGCAGCGTGGCCAGGGGGACAGGGGGCTCTGGCTACACCTTC.

A few counts support this clone. V usage is TRBV5-4 and J usage is TRBJ1-1; 9 nucleotides match TRBD1. The germline V gene has CDR1 SGHNT and CDR2 YYREEE (reference sequence). The CDR3 is made up of 14 amino acids. V lost 10 bases to trimming and J lost 0 bases; unmatched junction nucleotides: 7. The CDR3 bases are TGTGCCGCGGACAGGGGATCCATGAACACTGAAGCTTTCTTT. Its protein is CAADRGSMNTEAFF.

The chain carries TRBV19 and TRBJ2-2; perhaps TRBD1 as D (6 bases). The V end lost 3 bases, the J end lost 7 bases, and 18 bases lay between the germline ends. The CDR3 has 16 residues. CDR1 and CDR2 from the germline V gene are LNHDA and SQIVND (reference sequence). DNA of the CDR3: TGTGCCAGTAGTATCTCCTCAAACAGGGCGGGCGGGGAGCTGTTTTTT. Translation: CASSISSNRAGGELFF.

This rearrangement joins TRBV6-5 to TRBJ2-2; perhaps TRBD2 as D (7 bases). Germline V gives CDR1 MNHEY, CDR2 SVGAGI. V was clipped by 7 bases and J by 1 base, with 10 bases between them. This CDR3 comprises 14 residues. Written as DNA, the CDR3 is TGTGCCAGCACGGGGGGCCGGAACACCGGGGAGCTGTTTTTT. It specifies CASTGGRNTGELFF.

This chain joins TRBV7-2 and TRBJ2-5; D remains unclear. The ends were cut back, 5 bases at V and 4 bases at J, with 11 bases in the middle. The germline CDR1 and CDR2 sequences are SGHTA and FQGNSA. The CDR3 spans 13 residues. The CDR3 bases are TGTGCCAGCAGCAAAGAGCTAGGAGAGACCCAGTACTTC. Protein product: CASSKELGETQYF.

The V gene is TRBV4-1, the J gene TRBJ2-4, with TRBD2 matching over 9 bases. CDR3 size: 17 residues. Trimming cost V 2 bases and J 5 bases; bases outside gene matches: 10. Germline loops: CDR1 MGHRA, CDR2 YSYEKL. As DNA, the CDR3 is TGCGCCAGCAGCCAACCCTACCTAGCGGGGCGAGAAAACATTCAGTACTTC. As protein: CASSQPYLAGRENIQYF.

In its sample, this clone was seen a few times. The chain uses TRBV27 and TRBJ1-5; tentative D call: TRBD1 (5 bases). With 2 bases removed from V and 5 bases from J, the gap between germline ends came to 10 bases. CDR1 MNHEY and CDR2 SMNVEV come from the germline V gene (reference sequence). This CDR3 region has 14 residues. The CDR3 protein is CASSLTGGYQPQHF. The CDR3 DNA sequence: TGTGCCAGCAGTTTAACGGGGGGTTATCAGCCCCAGCATTTT.

This clone was seen more than once but under ten times. The chain couples TRBV21-1 to TRBJ1-2; the listed D gene, TRBD1, was not tested against the DNA. TRBV21-1 is a pseudogene segment. The CDR3 is made up of 15 amino acids. The CDR3, as DNA: TGTGCCAGCAGCACCGGACAGGGAGATAACTATGGCTACACCTTC. Protein sequence: CASSTGQGDNYGYTF.

This sequence joins TRBV5-4 and TRBJ1-4, with no clear D. CDR3 size: 16 residues. The V end was cut by 1 base, the J end by 1 base, with 11 bases between. The V gene's germline CDR1 is SGHNT and CDR2 YYREEE (reference sequence). The CDR3 sequence: CASSLRGKGTNEKLFF. For the CDR3, the DNA is TGTGCCAGCAGCTTGAGAGGGAAGGGAACTAATGAAAAACTGTTTTTT.

The chain employs TRBV11-3 and TRBJ1-6; D uncertain. The V end was cut by 3 bases, the J end by 7 bases, with 7 bases between. This CDR3 region has 13 residues. The V gene's germline CDR1 is SGHNT and CDR2 YENEEA. In nucleotides, the CDR3 is TGTGCCAGCAGCTTGAATCAGAATTCACCCCTCCACTTT. It translates to CASSLNQNSPLHF.

The chain couples TRBV3-1 (or the pseudogene TRBV3-2) to TRBJ2-7; 11 nucleotides line up with TRBD1. CDR1 is LGHDT and CDR2 is YNNKEL in the germline V gene (reference sequence). J was trimmed by 7 bases and V by 4 bases; bases with no gene match: 12. The CDR3 is 16 amino acids. The CDR3 region is CASSPYHPGQGGEQYF. The DNA for the CDR3 is TGTGCCAGCAGCCCGTATCATCCGGGACAGGGGGGAGAGCAGTACTTC.